The rows below give T cell receptor beta chains drawn from one sample of a study of T cell changes during pregnancy in multiple sclerosis. Produced via immunoSEQ multiplex PCR; TCRdb's table is partial and in-frame only. The sample has around 70,000 clones, about nine tenths seen once. The sample consisted of CD4+ T cells from peripheral blood mononuclear cells, taken after pregnancy. The receptors stem from a female donor with multiple sclerosis, enrolled in a pregnancy study. CDR3s include the opening cysteine and the closing phenylalanine or tryptophan. The order of the fields is CDR3 DNA, CDR3 protein, V gene, clone size, J gene, D gene. The D gene is left open where the match is weak. Clone size is not always given. Where it is, it says once, few, many or a class for expanded clones.

TGTGCCAGCACTCCGAGCCGGGGACAGCGATCGAACACCGGGGAGCTGTTTTTT | CASTPSRGQRSNTGELFF | TRBV27 | - | TRBJ2-2 | TRBD1
TGTGCCAGCAGTGAGGGACCAGGGGTAGTCTACGAGCAGTACTTC | CASSEGPGVVYEQYF | TRBV6-1 | - | TRBJ2-7 | -
TGTGCCAGCAGTGAAGCGTTCGGGGGGACCCTCTACGAGCAGTACTTC | CASSEAFGGTLYEQYF | TRBV6-1 | - | TRBJ2-7 | TRBD2
TGTGCCAGCAGCTTACACATCACGAACACTGAAGCTTTCTTT | CASSLHITNTEAFF | TRBV11-2 | - | TRBJ1-1 | -
TGTGCCAGCAGTGAAGTCGACAGGAACTCCTACGAGCAGTACTTC | CASSEVDRNSYEQYF | TRBV2 | - | TRBJ2-7 | -
TGTGCCAGTAGCTTTTGGGGGCGTCCCAACACCGGGGAGCTGTTTTTT | CASSFWGRPNTGELFF | TRBV19 | - | TRBJ2-2 | -
TGTGCCTGGGATACCGGGACAGGCGACTATGGCTACACCTTC | CAWDTGTGDYGYTF | TRBV30 | - | TRBJ1-2 | TRBD1
TGTGCCAGCAGCTTAGCCGGGAGCTCCTACGAGCAGTACTTC | CASSLAGSSYEQYF | TRBV5-4 | - | TRBJ2-7 | -
TGTGCCAGCAGCGATAGTGGGGGGTATGGCTACACCTTC | CASSDSGGYGYTF | TRBV7-9 | - | TRBJ1-2 | -
TGCAGCGTTGCTCACAGGGCGAGGGAAAAACTGTTTTTT | CSVAHRAREKLFF | TRBV29-1 | - | TRBJ1-4 | -
TGTGCCAGCAGCGAGGGGGACAGTTACAATGAGCAGTTCTTC | CASSEGDSYNEQFF | TRBV9 | - | TRBJ2-1 | TRBD1
TGTGCCTGGAGGGAAGGCGGGGGTGAAAAACTGTTTTTT | CAWREGGGEKLFF | TRBV30 | few | TRBJ1-4 | -
TGTGCCAGCAGGGCTGGGACAGGTTATTTTACTGAGCAGTTCTTC | CASRAGTGYFTEQFF | TRBV2 | - | TRBJ2-1 | TRBD1
TGTGCCACCAGCAGAGATGCGGTATCCTACGAGCAGTACTTC | CATSRDAVSYEQYF | TRBV15 | - | TRBJ2-7 | -
TGTGCCAGCAGCCTCGGGACAGGGAATGGCTACACCTTC | CASSLGTGNGYTF | TRBV5-4 | - | TRBJ1-2 | TRBD1
TGCGCCAGCAGCCAAGGCGGGAGGACGAACACCGGGGAGCTGTTTTTT | CASSQGGRTNTGELFF | TRBV4-1 | - | TRBJ2-2 | TRBD2
TGTGCCAGCAGGGGCCCTACAGGACTAATAAGCACAGATACGCAGTATTTT | CASRGPTGLISTDTQYF | TRBV28 | - | TRBJ2-3 | -
TGTGCCAGCAGCCAAGTGAGGGGGAGAGCTGAAGCTTTCTTT | CASSQVRGRAEAFF | TRBV14 | - | TRBJ1-1 | -
TGTGCCAGCTCATCCCAAGGATTATTTGGGACAGCCTATGGCTACACCTTC | CASSSQGLFGTAYGYTF | TRBV18 | once | TRBJ1-2 | TRBD1
TGTGCCAGCAGCGAACAGGCTTTTACCTACAATGAGCAGTTCTTC | CASSEQAFTYNEQFF | TRBV9 | few | TRBJ2-1 | -
TGTGCCAGCAGCGCCTCAGGGCGCACGAACACTGAAGCTTTCTTT | CASSASGRTNTEAFF | TRBV5-8 | - | TRBJ1-1 | -
TGTGCCAGCAGCCCGACAACAGGGGGAAACATTCAGTACTTC | CASSPTTGGNIQYF | TRBV7-6 | few | TRBJ2-4 | TRBD1
TGCGCCAGCAGCTTGGAGGGGCAGGGGACCTACAATGAGCAGTTCTTC | CASSLEGQGTYNEQFF | TRBV5-1 | - | TRBJ2-1 | -
TGTGCCAGCAGTGCCTGGAGGGAAAGCACAGATACGCAGTATTTT | CASSAWRESTDTQYF | TRBV7-9 | - | TRBJ2-3 | -
TGTGCCAGCAGGACCCGACAGGGAATGAACACTGAAGCTTTCTTT | CASRTRQGMNTEAFF | TRBV27 | - | TRBJ1-1 | TRBD1
TGTGCCAGCAGCTTAGTGGCCAGTGCATTCGGGGCCAACGTCCTGACTTTC | CASSLVASAFGANVLTF | TRBV7-9 | - | TRBJ2-6 | -
TGTGCCAGCAGCTTAAGTTTGGGGACAGGGCCTTTTGGGTCCTACGAGCAGTACTTC | CASSLSLGTGPFGSYEQYF | TRBV7-6 | - | TRBJ2-7 | TRBD1
TGCGCCAGCAGCTTGGGCGGGGGCCCGGCTGGAAACACCATATATTTT | CASSLGGGPAGNTIYF | TRBV5-1 | - | TRBJ1-3 | -
TGTGCCAGCAGCTTAACAGGGGTTTCTGGAAACACCATATATTTT | CASSLTGVSGNTIYF | TRBV7-9 | - | TRBJ1-3 | TRBD1
TGTGCCAGCAGTTACTCGGGGGGATCTGGAAACACCATATATTTT | CASSYSGGSGNTIYF | TRBV6-5 | once | TRBJ1-3 | -
TGCGCCAGCAGCCCGACAGGGAACTATGGCTACACCTTC | CASSPTGNYGYTF | TRBV5-1 | - | TRBJ1-2 | TRBD1
TGTGCCAGCAGGACAGCCTCCGGGACATATATTTATTCACCCCTCCACTTT | CASRTASGTYIYSPLHF | TRBV2 | - | TRBJ1-6 | -
TGTGCCAGCAGCTCATCGACAGGGTTTACAGATACGCAGTATTTT | CASSSSTGFTDTQYF | TRBV11-3 | - | TRBJ2-3 | TRBD1
TGTGCCAGCAGCTACGACAGGCGTCTAACCGGGGAGCTGTTTTTT | CASSYDRRLTGELFF | TRBV5-4 | - | TRBJ2-2 | -
TGTGCCAGCAGCCCGGACCCTGACAGATCCTACGAGCAGTACTTC | CASSPDPDRSYEQYF | TRBV11-2 | - | TRBJ2-7 | -
TGTGCCAGCTGGACAGGGCTGAACACTGAAGCTTTCTTT | CASWTGLNTEAFF | TRBV27 | - | TRBJ1-1 | TRBD1
TGTGCCAGCAGCTTGTATCGCAATGAGCAGTTCTTC | CASSLYRNEQFF | TRBV7-9 | - | TRBJ2-1 | -
TGTGCCTGGAGCGGCGGGGGACAAGTTAAGGATACGCAGTATTTT | CAWSGGGQVKDTQYF | TRBV30 | - | TRBJ2-3 | -
TGTGCCAGTAGTATTCAGGGGCAACCCGAAGCTTTCTTT | CASSIQGQPEAFF | TRBV19 | once | TRBJ1-1 | -
TGTGCCAGCAGCTTAGGACTAGCGTACAACACCGGGGAGCTGTTTTTT | CASSLGLAYNTGELFF | TRBV7-8 | - | TRBJ2-2 | TRBD2
TGTGCCAGCAGCGGTGGTAGGGACAGGGGCGTTGAGACCCAGTACTTC | CASSGGRDRGVETQYF | TRBV9 | - | TRBJ2-5 | TRBD1
TGTGCCAGCAGTTTAGGCTCACACGGGGGGGTTGAAGCTTTCTTT | CASSLGSHGGVEAFF | TRBV6-5 | few | TRBJ1-1 | -
TGCAGCGTTGGTACAGGACCTTATGGCTACACCTTC | CSVGTGPYGYTF | TRBV29-1 | - | TRBJ1-2 | -